This entry is about one T cell receptor beta chain. At one boundary the junction diverges from the germline segment, which might be a read error. These data originate in a study of blood T cell repertoires in COVID-19. Turning to the study itself: Specimens from acute and convalescent COVID-19 originated in the United States, Italy and Spain.

CDR1 is SGHRS and CDR2 is YFSETQ in the germline V gene. The CDR3 totals 14 residues. The assay was immunoSEQ multiplex PCR, and TCRdb's table has in-frame clones only and misses some. The sample includes over 85,000 clones, over 80% of them seen just once. The chain recombines TRBV5-1 with TRBJ2-1; 8 bases align to TRBD2. The sample comprised peripheral blood. This TCR was recovered from a human donor in a cohort sampled during active COVID-19. CDR3 sequence reads: CAGSRLAGSNEQFF. Here the CDR3 DNA reads TGCGCCGGCAGTCGATTAGCGGGGTCCAATGAGCAGTTCTTC.